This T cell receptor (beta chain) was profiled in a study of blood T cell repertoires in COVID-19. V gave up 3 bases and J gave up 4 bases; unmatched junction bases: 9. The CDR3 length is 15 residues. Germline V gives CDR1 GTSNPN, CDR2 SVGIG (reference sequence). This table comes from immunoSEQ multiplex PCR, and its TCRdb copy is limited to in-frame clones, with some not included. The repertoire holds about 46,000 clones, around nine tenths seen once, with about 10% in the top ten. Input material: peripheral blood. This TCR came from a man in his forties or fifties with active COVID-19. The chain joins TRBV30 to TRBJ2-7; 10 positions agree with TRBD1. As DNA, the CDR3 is TGTGCCTGGAGAGGGGGACAGGGGAAGGGGTACGAGCAGTACTTC. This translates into CAWRGGQGKGYEQYF.